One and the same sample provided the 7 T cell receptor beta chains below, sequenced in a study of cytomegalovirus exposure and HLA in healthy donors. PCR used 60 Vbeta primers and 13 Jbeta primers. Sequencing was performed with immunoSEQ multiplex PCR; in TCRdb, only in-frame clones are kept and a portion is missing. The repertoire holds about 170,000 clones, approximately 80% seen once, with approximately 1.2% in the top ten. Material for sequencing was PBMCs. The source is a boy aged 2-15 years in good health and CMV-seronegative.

For the CDR3, the DNA is TGTGCCAGCAGTGAAGTGGCCGAAATCACTGAAGCTTTCTTT. Its translation is CASSEVAEITEAFF. The V gene is TRBV6-1, the J gene TRBJ1-1; D is undetermined. V lost 1 base, J lost 4 bases, and 10 bases lay in between. The CDR3 length is 14 residues. Germline V lookup: CDR1 MNHNS, CDR2 SASEGT.

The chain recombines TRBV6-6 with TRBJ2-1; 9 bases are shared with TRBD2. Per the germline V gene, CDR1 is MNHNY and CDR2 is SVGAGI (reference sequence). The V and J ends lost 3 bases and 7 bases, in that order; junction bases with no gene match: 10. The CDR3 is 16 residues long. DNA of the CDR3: TGTGCCAGCAGTTATAGCGGGAGCGTTGGGGGGAATGAGCAGTTCTTC. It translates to CASSYSGSVGGNEQFF.

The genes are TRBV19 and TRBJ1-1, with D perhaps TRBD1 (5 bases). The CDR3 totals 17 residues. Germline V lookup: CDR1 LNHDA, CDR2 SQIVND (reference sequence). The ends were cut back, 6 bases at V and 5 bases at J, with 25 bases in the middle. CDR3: CASSTAGGGNLRTEAFF. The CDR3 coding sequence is TGTGCCAGTAGCACCGCCGGTGGGGGGAATTTAAGGACTGAAGCTTTCTTT. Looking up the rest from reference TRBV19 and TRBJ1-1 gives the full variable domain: DGGITQSPKYLFRKEGQNVTLSCEQNLNHDAMYWYRQDPGQGLRLIYYSQIVNDFQKGDIAEGYSVSREKKESFPLTVTSAQKNPTAFYLCASSTAGGGNLRTEAFFGQGTRLTVV.

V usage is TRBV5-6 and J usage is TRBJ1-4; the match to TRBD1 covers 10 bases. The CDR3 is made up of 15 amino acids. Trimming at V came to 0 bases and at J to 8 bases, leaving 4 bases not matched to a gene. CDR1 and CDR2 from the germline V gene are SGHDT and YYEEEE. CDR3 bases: TGTGCCAGCAGCTTGGCGGGACAGGGGCAAGAAAAACTGTTTTTT. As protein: CASSLAGQGQEKLFF.

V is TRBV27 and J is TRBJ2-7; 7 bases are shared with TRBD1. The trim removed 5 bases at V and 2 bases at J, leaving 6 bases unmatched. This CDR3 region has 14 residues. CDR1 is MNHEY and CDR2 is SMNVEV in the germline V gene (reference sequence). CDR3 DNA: TGTGCCAGCAGTATCCGACAGGGAGCCTACGAGCAGTACTTC. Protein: CASSIRQGAYEQYF.

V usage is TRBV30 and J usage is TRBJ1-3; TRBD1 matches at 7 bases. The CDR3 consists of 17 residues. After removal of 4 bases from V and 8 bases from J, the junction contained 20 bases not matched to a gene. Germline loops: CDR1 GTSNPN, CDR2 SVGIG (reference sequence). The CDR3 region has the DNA TGTGCCTGGAACACCATACCACTGACAGGGACGCCACACACCATATATTTT. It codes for CAWNTIPLTGTPHTIYF.

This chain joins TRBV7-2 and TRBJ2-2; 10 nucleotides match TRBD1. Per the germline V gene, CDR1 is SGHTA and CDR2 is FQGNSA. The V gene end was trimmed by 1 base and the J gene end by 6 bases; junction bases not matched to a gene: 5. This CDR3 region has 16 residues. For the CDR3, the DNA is TGTGCCAGCAGCTTAGGACAGGGGGCCGGGGCCGGGGAGCTGTTTTTT. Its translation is CASSLGQGAGAGELFF.